The TCR beta chain described here comes from a study of blood T cells in healthy people across ages. Notes on the study in general: Long-lived donors carried more naive CD4+ cells and greater diversity than aged donors.

The V end lost 0 bases, the J end lost 0 bases, and 5 bases lay between the germline ends. Germline CDR1 KGHSY, CDR2 FQNENV. This CDR3 is built from 14 residues. Alongside a J-beta primer mix, a sample-barcoded 5' primer served in a second PCR lasting about 7 to 12 cycles. Using its own MiXCR run on the 5' RACE reads, TCRdb lists one record per CDR3 protein. This sample carries 700,000 to 900,000 distinct CDR3 sequences, about 26% of them seen once, and the ten largest clones take under 3%. Donation came from healthy Caucasian individuals in Russia who were aged 6 to 90. The sample holds a few counts of this clonotype. Its antigen is currently unknown. The sample was also linked to a second study, of T cells of mothers and their children. That source notes: None of the identified T cell clones proved to be persistent microchimeric clones.

Sequenced input: blood. The chain employs TRBV16 and TRBJ1-1; unclear D gene. This receptor was obtained from a boy younger than 18 in good health. CDR3 nucleotide sequence: TGTGCCAGCAGCCAATCATCACTGAACACTGAAGCTTTCTTT. This translates into CASSQSSLNTEAFF.